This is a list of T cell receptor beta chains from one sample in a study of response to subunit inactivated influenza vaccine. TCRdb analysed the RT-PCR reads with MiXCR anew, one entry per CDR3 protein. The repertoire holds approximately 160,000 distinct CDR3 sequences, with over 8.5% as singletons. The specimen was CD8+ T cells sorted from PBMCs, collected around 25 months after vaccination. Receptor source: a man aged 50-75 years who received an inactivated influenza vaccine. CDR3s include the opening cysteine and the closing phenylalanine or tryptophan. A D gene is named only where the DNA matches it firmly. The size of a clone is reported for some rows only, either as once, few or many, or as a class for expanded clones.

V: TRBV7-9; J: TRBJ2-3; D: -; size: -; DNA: TGTGCCAGCAGCCCTACTAGCCGGGAGAGCACAGATACGCAGTATTTT; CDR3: CASSPTSRESTDTQYF
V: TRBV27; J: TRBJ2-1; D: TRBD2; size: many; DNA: TGTGCCAGCAGTTTCAATAGCGGGACTAACAATGAGCAGTTCTTC; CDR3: CASSFNSGTNNEQFF
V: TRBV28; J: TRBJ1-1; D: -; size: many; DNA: TGTGCCAGCAGTTTAACAGGGTTGGCCACTGAAGCTTTCTTT; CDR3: CASSLTGLATEAFF
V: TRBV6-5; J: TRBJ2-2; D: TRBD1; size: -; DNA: TGTGCCAGCAGTTATTCGACAGGGGGCGGGGAGCTGTTTTTT; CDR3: CASSYSTGGGELFF
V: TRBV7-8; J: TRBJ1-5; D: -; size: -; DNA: TGTGCCAGCAGCTTTTCGACAGTTGGCCAGCCCCAGCATTTT; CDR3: CASSFSTVGQPQHF
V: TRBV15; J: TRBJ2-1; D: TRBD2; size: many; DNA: TGTGCCACCAGCCTGCGGGGGTCCCCCTACAATGAGCAGTTCTTC; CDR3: CATSLRGSPYNEQFF
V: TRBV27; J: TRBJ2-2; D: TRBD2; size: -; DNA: TGCACCAGCAGTTTATCCACAGTGCCAGCGGGAGGGCCGAGCACCGGGGAGCTGTTTTTT; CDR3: CTSSLSTVPAGGPSTGELFF
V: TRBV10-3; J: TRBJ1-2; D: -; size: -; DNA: TGTGCCATCAGTGAGTCTCAGGGCCTCCTCGCTAACTATGGCTACACCTTC; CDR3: CAISESQGLLANYGYTF
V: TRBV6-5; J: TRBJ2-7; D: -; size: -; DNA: TGTGCCAGCAGTTACCGTACAGGGCGGGAGCAGTACTTC; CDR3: CASSYRTGREQYF
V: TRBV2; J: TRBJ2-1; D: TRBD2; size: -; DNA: TGTGCCAGCAGTGAAGATGCCCCTTCGGGAGGGCCGTACAATGAGCAGTTCTTC; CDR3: CASSEDAPSGGPYNEQFF
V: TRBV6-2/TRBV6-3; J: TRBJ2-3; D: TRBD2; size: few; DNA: TGTGCCAGCAGTTACTCGAGTCTAGCGGGATCTACGCAGTATTTT; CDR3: CASSYSSLAGSTQYF
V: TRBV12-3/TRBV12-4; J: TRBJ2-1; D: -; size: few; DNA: TGTGCCAGCACCACGGGGGCAGGGATGGATGAGCAGTTCTTC; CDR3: CASTTGAGMDEQFF
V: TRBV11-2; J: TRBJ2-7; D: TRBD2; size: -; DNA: TGTGCCAGCAGCTTAGAGCGGGGGGGGAGCTACGAGCAGTACTTC; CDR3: CASSLERGGSYEQYF
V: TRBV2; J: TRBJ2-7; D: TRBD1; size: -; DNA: TGTGGCAGCAGTGCGGGACAGGGGTCCAACGAGCAGTACTTC; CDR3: CGSSAGQGSNEQYF
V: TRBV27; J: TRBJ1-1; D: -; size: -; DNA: TGTGCCAGCAGTTTCGTTTTTAAAGGGAACACTGAAGCTTTCTTT; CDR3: CASSFVFKGNTEAFF
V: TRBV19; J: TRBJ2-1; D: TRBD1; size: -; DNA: TGTGCCAGTAGTGAACACCTCGGGACAGGGGGCATTTATGAGCAGTTCTTC; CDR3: CASSEHLGTGGIYEQFF
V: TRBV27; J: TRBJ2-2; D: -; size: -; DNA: TGTGCCAGCAGTTCCCTGGACTCCCCCACCGGGGAGCTGTTTTTT; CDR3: CASSSLDSPTGELFF
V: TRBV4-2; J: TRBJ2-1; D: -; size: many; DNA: TGTGCCAGCAGCCCAGGGGGGGGGCTTTTAAATGAGCAGTTCTTC; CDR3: CASSPGGGLLNEQFF
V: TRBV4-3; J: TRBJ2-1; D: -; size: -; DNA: TGCGCCAGCAGCCAAGAGGGGTTGGACAATGAGCAGTTCTTC; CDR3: CASSQEGLDNEQFF
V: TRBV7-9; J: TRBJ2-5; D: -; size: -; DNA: TGTGCCAGCAGCTTAGCACTCCGGGAGACCCAGTACTTC; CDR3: CASSLALRETQYF
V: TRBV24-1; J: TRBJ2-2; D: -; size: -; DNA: TGTGCCACCAGTGATTTTAGGCCCGCGAACACCGGGGAGCTGTTTTTT; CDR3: CATSDFRPANTGELFF
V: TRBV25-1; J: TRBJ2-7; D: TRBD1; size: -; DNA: TGTGCCACCACCAGACAGGGTTTGAACGAGCAGTACTTC; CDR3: CATTRQGLNEQYF
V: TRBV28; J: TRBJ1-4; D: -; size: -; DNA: TGTGCCAGCAGTCAATACCAGCTACTTGCCGGGAAACTGTTTTTT; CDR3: CASSQYQLLAGKLFF
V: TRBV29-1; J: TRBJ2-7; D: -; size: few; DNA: TGCAGCGCGAAGAGGAGGGGTGAGCAGTACTTC; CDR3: CSAKRRGEQYF
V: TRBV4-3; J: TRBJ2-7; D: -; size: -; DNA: TGCGCCAGCAGCCAAGATAAGGCAGGAGCTTACGAGCAGTACTTC; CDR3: CASSQDKAGAYEQYF
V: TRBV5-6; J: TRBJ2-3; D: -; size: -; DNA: TGTGCCAGCAGCTGGGGGTCGTCAGGAGATACGCAGTATTTT; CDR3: CASSWGSSGDTQYF
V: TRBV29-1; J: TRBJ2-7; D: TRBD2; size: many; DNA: TGCAGCGTTGAAACCTTTGGACTAGCTGACGAGCAGTACTTC; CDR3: CSVETFGLADEQYF
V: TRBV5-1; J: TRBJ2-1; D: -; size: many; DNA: TGCGCCAGCAGCTTGGGAGGCTTTAGCTCCTACAATGAGCAGTTCTTC; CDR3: CASSLGGFSSYNEQFF
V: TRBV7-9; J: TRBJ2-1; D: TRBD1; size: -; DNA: TGTGCCAGCACGCGACAGGGGGCCTACAATGAGCAGTTCTTC; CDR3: CASTRQGAYNEQFF
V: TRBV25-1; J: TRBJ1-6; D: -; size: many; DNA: TGTGCCAGCAGTTTTGCCGGGACCGAGGGCCATTCACCCCTCCACTTT; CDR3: CASSFAGTEGHSPLHF
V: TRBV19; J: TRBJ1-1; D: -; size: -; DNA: TGTGCCAGTAGTATTCACGGGACGAACACTGAAGCTTTCTTT; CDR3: CASSIHGTNTEAFF
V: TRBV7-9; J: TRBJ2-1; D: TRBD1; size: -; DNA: TGTGCCAGCAGCTTCGGGACAGGGTGGCACAATGAGCAGTTCTTC; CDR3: CASSFGTGWHNEQFF
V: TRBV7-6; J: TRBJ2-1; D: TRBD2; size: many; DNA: TGTGCCAGCAGCTTAAATCTACTAGCGGGGTCCCACAATGAGCAGTTCTTC; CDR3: CASSLNLLAGSHNEQFF
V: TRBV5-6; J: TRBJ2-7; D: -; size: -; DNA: TGTGCCAGCAGAAGCGGTTCAAGCTCCTACGAGCAGTACTTC; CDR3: CASRSGSSSYEQYF
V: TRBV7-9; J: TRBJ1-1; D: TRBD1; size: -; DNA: TGTGCCAGCAGCTTACCGGGACAGGCTCCGGGGACTGAAGCTTTCTTT; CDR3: CASSLPGQAPGTEAFF
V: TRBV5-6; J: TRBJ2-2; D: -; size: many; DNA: TGTGCCAGCAGCTGGCAGGGCGGTAGTAACACCGGGGAGCTGTTTTTT; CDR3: CASSWQGGSNTGELFF